These 25 T cell receptor beta chains share one sample of origin, sequenced in a study of shared clonotypes between healthy human individuals. TCRdb's table, derived via immunoSEQ multiplex PCR, lists solely in-frame clones and lacks some. Altogether roughly 2.6 million clones are present, just over 90% being singletons, with the ten largest covering about 0.13%. What was sequenced was naive CD4+ T cells sorted from blood. Specified subset: CD45RA+ positively selected. Receptor source: a man between 18 and 35 years old in good health.

This clone has just one count. Other DNA sequences in the same sample also yield this CDR3. The chain employs TRBV5-1 and TRBJ1-2; D possibly corresponds to TRBD1 (5 bases). Trimming pared 3 bases from V and 0 bases from J, leaving 9 bases between. Germline CDR1 is SGHRS and CDR2 is YFSETQ. The CDR3 has 14 residues. Written as DNA, the CDR3 is TGCGCCAGCAGCTCTGGGACGGCTAACTATGGCTACACCTTC. It encodes CASSSGTANYGYTF.

The chain carries TRBV7-9 and TRBJ1-1; D is possibly TRBD1 (5 bases). V dropped 0 bases and J dropped 0 bases, with 11 bases sitting between them. The CDR3 is 16 amino acids. Germline loops: CDR1 SEHNR, CDR2 FQNEAQ (reference sequence). CDR3: CASSLARAGLNTEAFF. The CDR3 nucleotides read TGTGCCAGCAGCTTAGCACGGGCAGGGTTGAACACTGAAGCTTTCTTT.

The rearrangement uses TRBV6-1 and TRBJ2-3, with 8 nucleotides matching TRBD1. Germline CDR1 is MNHNS and CDR2 is SASEGT. J lost 3 bases, V lost 4 bases, and 15 bases had no gene match. CDR3 length: 18 residues. The CDR3 protein is CASSARQGNEVRTDTQYF. The CDR3 nucleotides read TGTGCCAGCAGTGCAAGACAGGGGAATGAAGTTAGGACAGATACGCAGTATTTT.

The chain couples TRBV19 to TRBJ1-5; no reliable D call. V shed 3 bases and J shed 3 bases, with 12 bases lying between them. The CDR3 has 15 amino acids. From germline, CDR1 is LNHDA and CDR2 SQIVND (reference sequence). The CDR3 spells CASSMGGRNNQPQHF. CDR3 in DNA: TGTGCCAGTAGTATGGGAGGGAGGAACAATCAGCCCCAGCATTTT.

This chain uses TRBV7-9 with TRBJ2-3; D could derive from TRBD1 or TRBD2 (5 bases each). From germline, CDR1 is SEHNR and CDR2 FQNEAQ (reference sequence). V lost 3 bases to trimming and J lost 1 base, with 23 bases between them. CDR3 length: 19 residues. This CDR3 reads CASSFSGGLAGSGTDTQYF. The CDR3 DNA follows: TGTGCCAGCAGCTTTAGTGGGGGTCTAGCAGGTTCTGGCACAGATACGCAGTATTTT.

This chain connects TRBV18 to TRBJ2-3; D is undetermined. The CDR3 runs to 13 residues. Trimming removed 3 bases from V and 2 bases from J, with 6 bases in between. Looked up from germline, CDR1 is KGHSH and CDR2 is LQKENI. CDR3 region: CASSPVITDTQYF. The CDR3 DNA is TGTGCCAGCTCACCGGTCATCACAGATACGCAGTATTTT. Full variable domain (rest looked up from reference TRBV18 and TRBJ2-3): NAGVMQNPRHLVRRRGQEARLRCSPMKGHSHVYWYRQLPEEGLKFMVYLQKENIIDESGMPKERFSAEFPKEGPSILRIQQVVRGDSAAYFCASSPVITDTQYFGPGTRLTVL.

Remarks on this clone: The same CDR3 also results from other DNA sequences found in this sample. The chain is built from TRBV5-1 and TRBJ1-1; 7 nucleotides agree with TRBD1. CDR1 and CDR2 from the germline V gene are SGHRS and YFSETQ. There are 15 residues in the CDR3. V trimming: 0 bases; J trimming: 2 bases; junction bases outside the gene matches: 4. The CDR3 DNA reads as TGCGCCAGCAGCTTGGGACAGGGCTTAAACACTGAAGCTTTCTTT. It specifies CASSLGQGLNTEAFF. Based on the CDR3 plus reference TRBV5-1 and TRBJ1-1, the full variable domain is KAGVTQTPRYLIKTRGQQVTLSCSPISGHRSVSWYQQTPGQGLQFLFEYFSETQRNKGNFPGRFSGRQFSNSRSEMNVSTLELGDSALYLCASSLGQGLNTEAFFGQGTRLTVV.

This rearrangement joins TRBV10-3 to TRBJ2-3; 15 bases fit TRBD2. The germline gives CDR1 ENHRY, CDR2 SYGVKD. Trimming took 6 bases from V and 1 from J; bases not matched to a gene: 2. This CDR3 has 16 amino acids. Written as DNA, the CDR3 is TGTGCCATCAGGGGGACTAGCGGGGGGCGCACAGATACGCAGTATTTT. Protein product: CAIRGTSGGRTDTQYF.

This rearrangement joins TRBV5-1 to TRBJ2-5; D may be TRBD2 (6 bases). Between the trimmed V and J ends, which lost 4 bases and 0 bases, there was a span of 10 bases. Germline CDR1 and CDR2: SGHRS and YFSETQ. This CDR3 is built from 14 residues. The CDR3 is CASSLWGDQETQYF. The CDR3 DNA reads as TGCGCCAGCAGCCTGTGGGGGGACCAAGAGACCCAGTACTTC.

Only one count was recorded for this clone. One end of the junction is discordant with germline, which a read error may explain. V usage is TRBV7-7 and J usage is TRBJ1-1; D unresolved. Germline values: CDR1 SSHAT, CDR2 FNYEAQ (reference sequence). The CDR3 has 13 amino acids. CDR3 sequence: CASSLDVGTEAFF. The CDR3 DNA sequence: TGTGCTAGCAGCTTAGATGTAGGTACTGAAGCTTTCTTT.

CDR3 sequence: CASSLVGGGTASYEQYF. CDR3 DNA sequence: TGTGCCAGCAGCTTAGTGGGGGGAGGGACAGCTTCCTACGAGCAGTACTTC. The rearrangement links TRBV7-2 to TRBJ2-7; D assignment may be TRBD1 or TRBD2 (7 bases each). This CDR3 is built from 17 residues. Trimming shortened V by 1 base and J by 1 base, and 17 bases separated the two germline ends. Germline loops: CDR1 SGHTA, CDR2 FQGNSA.

The chain links TRBV6-5 to TRBJ2-1; the D gene is possibly TRBD2 (5 bases). The CDR3 runs to 15 residues. Trimming pared 4 bases from V and 2 bases from J, leaving 12 bases between. Germline assignment: CDR1 MNHEY and CDR2 SVGAGI. DNA of the CDR3: TGTGCCAGCAGTTCCGGGCGGGTAGCCTACAATGAGCAGTTCTTC. Translating gives CASSSGRVAYNEQFF.

On this clone: Other nucleotide sequences in the sample specify the same CDR3. The chain uses TRBV6-5 and TRBJ2-2; TRBD2 aligns across 7 bases. From germline, CDR1 is MNHEY and CDR2 SVGAGI. With V trimmed by 2 bases and J by 1 base, 1 base remained unmatched. CDR3 length: 15 amino acids. CDR3 residues: CASSYERGNTGELFF. CDR3 coding DNA: TGTGCCAGCAGTTACGAGCGGGGGAACACCGGGGAGCTGTTTTTT.

This clone was seen just once. CDR3 sequence reads: CSVGRQGSNYEQYF. The DNA for the CDR3 is TGCAGCGTTGGACGACAGGGCTCAAACTACGAGCAGTACTTC. The J gene is TRBJ2-7, the V gene TRBV29-1; 7 nucleotides align to TRBD1. The germline gives CDR1 SQVTM, CDR2 ANQGSEA. The CDR3 consists of 14 residues. Germline trimming cut 4 bases from V and 3 bases from J; bases unmatched to any gene: 9.

On this clone: Other DNA sequences from this sample encode an identical CDR3 as well. V is TRBV28 and J is TRBJ1-1, with D perhaps TRBD1 (5 bases). The germline V gene has CDR1 MDHEN and CDR2 SYDVKM. The CDR3 totals 13 residues. Trimming took 3 bases from V and 4 from J, leaving 9 bases between them. The CDR3 DNA sequence: TGTGCCAGCAGTTTTCAGGGCCGCACTGAAGCTTTCTTT. Translated: CASSFQGRTEAFF.

This chain connects TRBV14 to TRBJ1-2; a possible D gene is TRBD1 (5 bases). V shed 4 bases and J shed 8 bases, with 14 bases lying between them. The germline V gene has CDR1 SGHDN and CDR2 FVKESK. The CDR3 spans 13 residues. CDR3 in DNA: TGTGCCAGCAGCCCCCCGACCCGGACAGGCTACACCTTC. This codes for CASSPPTRTGYTF.

This clone appeared a single time. The chain links TRBV5-6 to TRBJ2-5; TRBD2 matches 9 bases. Germline V CDR1 and CDR2: SGHDT, YYEEEE. The CDR3 contains 15 residues. V was clipped by 4 bases and J by 5 bases; unmatched bases: 9. As DNA, the CDR3 is TGTGCCAGCAGCCCTTTAGCGGGAGCAAAGGAGACCCAGTACTTC. Its protein is CASSPLAGAKETQYF.

The chain couples TRBV30 to TRBJ2-5; TRBD1 might be the D (5 bases). CDR1 is GTSNPN and CDR2 is SVGIG in the germline V gene (reference sequence). The CDR3 loop spans 15 amino acids. V lost 0 bases, J lost 3 bases, and 14 bases lay in between. The CDR3 sequence: CAWSVQLTGKETQYF. The CDR3 DNA follows: TGTGCCTGGAGTGTACAGTTAACAGGAAAAGAGACCCAGTACTTC.

The chain has TRBV18 and TRBJ1-1; perhaps TRBD1 as D (5 bases). Trimming pared 5 bases from V and 0 bases from J, leaving 16 bases between. Germline V CDR1 and CDR2: KGHSH, LQKENI. CDR3 length: 16 amino acids. The CDR3 bases are TGTGCCAGCTCAATTCAGGGTTTTACTGTGAACACTGAAGCTTTCTTT. Translating gives CASSIQGFTVNTEAFF.

The chain is built from TRBV2 and TRBJ1-1; D perhaps matches TRBD1 (5 bases). The CDR3 consists of 14 residues. CDR1 is SNHLY and CDR2 is FYNNEI in the germline V gene. V was pared by 1 base and J by 11 bases, with 17 bases between. This CDR3 reads CASSEGPMGVEAFF. The CDR3 nucleotides are TGTGCCAGCAGTGAAGGGCCGATGGGGGTAGAGGCTTTCTTT. Full variable domain (rest looked up from reference TRBV2 and TRBJ1-1): EPEVTQTPSHQVTQMGQEVILRCVPISNHLYFYWYRQILGQKVEFLVSFYNNEISEKSEIFDDQFSVERPDGSNFTLKIRSTKLEDSAMYFCASSEGPMGVEAFFGQGTRLTVV.

The chain carries TRBV19 and TRBJ1-1; 7 nucleotides agree with TRBD1. The CDR3 covers 15 residues. The V segment lost 1 base and the J segment 6 bases; nucleotides outside the gene matches: 8. The germline gives CDR1 LNHDA, CDR2 SQIVND (reference sequence). The CDR3 loop reads CASSIAPTGQSEAFF. The CDR3 region has the DNA TGTGCCAGTAGTATAGCCCCGACAGGGCAATCTGAAGCTTTCTTT.

The J gene is TRBJ2-1, the V gene TRBV25-1, with 11 bases fitting TRBD2. This CDR3 has 15 amino acids. Per the germline V gene, CDR1 is MGHDK and CDR2 is SYGVNS. The trim removed 7 bases at V and 5 bases at J, leaving 7 bases unmatched. CDR3 amino acids: CASNLPGLADNEQFF. DNA of the CDR3: TGTGCCAGCAATCTGCCGGGACTAGCGGACAATGAGCAGTTCTTC.

V is TRBV7-2 and J is TRBJ2-5, with D perhaps TRBD1 (6 bases). V lost 2 bases, J lost 4 bases, and 14 bases lay in between. Germline lookup yields CDR1 SGHTA and CDR2 FQGNSA. The CDR3 totals 15 residues. Here the CDR3 DNA reads TGTGCCAGCAGCTTATACGCCCAAGGGGGAGAGACCCAGTACTTC. As protein: CASSLYAQGGETQYF.

The chain recombines TRBV18 with TRBJ2-7; D call uncertain. The V end was cut by 2 bases, the J end by 5 bases, with 10 bases between. Germline V CDR1 and CDR2: KGHSH, LQKENI. This CDR3 contains 13 residues. The CDR3 region has the DNA TGTGCCAGCTCACCAGGTAATAATCACGAGCAGTACTTC. It encodes CASSPGNNHEQYF. Full variable domain (missing parts from reference TRBV18 and TRBJ2-7): NAGVMQNPRHLVRRRGQEARLRCSPMKGHSHVYWYRQLPEEGLKFMVYLQKENIIDESGMPKERFSAEFPKEGPSILRIQQVVRGDSAAYFCASSPGNNHEQYFGPGTRLTVT.

This rearrangement joins TRBV27 to TRBJ2-3, with a tentative D call TRBD2 (6 bases). The CDR3 covers 14 residues. Germline CDR1 is MNHEY and CDR2 is SMNVEV (reference sequence). V lost 6 bases and J lost 2, with 12 bases in between. The CDR3 nucleotides are TGTGCCAGCAGGGAGGGGCTTTACACAGATACGCAGTATTTT. It specifies CASREGLYTDTQYF.